The rows below give T cell receptor beta chains drawn from one sample of a study of CD8+ T cells in alopecia areata. Some clones are missing from TCRdb's copy, which holds only in-frame ones; the method was immunoSEQ multiplex PCR. The sample consists of roughly 190,000 clones, just under 65% of them appearing once. Specimen: CD4+ T cells sorted from blood, collected at week 49, from a patient treated with tofacitinib. These receptors were obtained from a human donor with alopecia areata. CDR3s include the opening cysteine and the closing phenylalanine or tryptophan. Each record gives: J gene, V gene, D gene, clone size, CDR3 length, CDR3 protein, CDR3 DNA. A D gene is named only where the DNA matches it firmly. Clone size is shown for a subset of rows, as once, few, many or a class of expanded clone.

j_call: TRBJ1-2; v_call: TRBV10-3; d_call: .; clone_size: .; cdr3_length: 14; cdr3_aa: CAIGGSSGSHGYTF; cdr3_nt: TGTGCCATCGGCGGGTCATCGGGTTCGCATGGCTACACCTTC
j_call: TRBJ2-2; v_call: TRBV9; d_call: .; clone_size: .; cdr3_length: 15; cdr3_aa: CASRRGETNTGELFF; cdr3_nt: TGTGCCAGCAGGAGAGGAGAGACGAACACCGGGGAGCTGTTTTTT
j_call: TRBJ1-6; v_call: TRBV30; d_call: .; clone_size: .; cdr3_length: 14; cdr3_aa: CAWSGEQANSPLHF; cdr3_nt: TGTGCCTGGAGTGGGGAACAGGCGAATTCACCCCTCCACTTT
j_call: TRBJ1-5; v_call: TRBV30; d_call: .; clone_size: once; cdr3_length: 13; cdr3_aa: CAWTVGGNQPQHF; cdr3_nt: TGTGCCTGGACCGTCGGGGGCAATCAGCCCCAGCATTTT
j_call: TRBJ2-1; v_call: TRBV5-6; d_call: .; clone_size: few; cdr3_length: 14; cdr3_aa: CASSLEGSRNEQFF; cdr3_nt: TGTGCCAGCAGCCTTGAGGGGAGTAGAAATGAGCAGTTCTTC
j_call: TRBJ2-7; v_call: TRBV5-1; d_call: .; clone_size: once; cdr3_length: 14; cdr3_aa: CASRPLTGTYEQYF; cdr3_nt: TGCGCCAGCAGACCCCTGACGGGCACCTACGAGCAGTACTTC
j_call: TRBJ1-2; v_call: TRBV29-1; d_call: .; clone_size: .; cdr3_length: 12; cdr3_aa: CSVGGPGGGYTF; cdr3_nt: TGCAGCGTTGGGGGGCCCGGTGGAGGCTACACCTTC
j_call: TRBJ2-5; v_call: TRBV18; d_call: .; clone_size: few; cdr3_length: 15; cdr3_aa: CASSPPGLAGETQYF; cdr3_nt: TGTGCCAGCTCACCACCGGGTCTAGCAGGAGAGACCCAGTACTTC
j_call: TRBJ2-5; v_call: TRBV5-1; d_call: TRBD1; clone_size: .; cdr3_length: 17; cdr3_aa: CASSEVAPNRGTETQYF; cdr3_nt: TGCGCCAGCAGCGAAGTCGCTCCCAACAGGGGGACGGAGACCCAGTACTTC
j_call: TRBJ2-7; v_call: TRBV7-8; d_call: TRBD1; clone_size: .; cdr3_length: 14; cdr3_aa: CASSPGQGRGEQYF; cdr3_nt: TGTGCCAGCAGCCCCGGACAGGGAAGAGGCGAGCAGTACTTC
j_call: TRBJ2-3; v_call: TRBV9; d_call: TRBD2; clone_size: .; cdr3_length: 16; cdr3_aa: CASSVVSGGKIDTQYF; cdr3_nt: TGTGCCAGCAGCGTAGTAAGCGGGGGGAAGATAGATACGCAGTATTTT
j_call: TRBJ1-6; v_call: TRBV4-1; d_call: .; clone_size: .; cdr3_length: 14; cdr3_aa: CASSAQGVGSPLHF; cdr3_nt: TGCGCCAGCAGCGCACAGGGTGTGGGTTCACCCCTCCACTTT
j_call: TRBJ2-3; v_call: TRBV4-3; d_call: TRBD1; clone_size: .; cdr3_length: 15; cdr3_aa: CASSLGQASTDTQYF; cdr3_nt: TGCGCCAGCAGCCTTGGACAGGCCAGCACAGATACGCAGTATTTT
j_call: TRBJ2-2; v_call: TRBV29-1; d_call: .; clone_size: .; cdr3_length: 13; cdr3_aa: CSVLQGSTGELFF; cdr3_nt: TGCAGCGTACTCCAGGGGAGCACCGGGGAGCTGTTTTTT
j_call: TRBJ1-1; v_call: TRBV4-1; d_call: TRBD1; clone_size: .; cdr3_length: 15; cdr3_aa: CASRKTGTGGTEAFF; cdr3_nt: TGCGCCAGCAGAAAGACCGGGACAGGGGGGACTGAAGCTTTCTTT
j_call: TRBJ1-1; v_call: TRBV18; d_call: TRBD1; clone_size: few; cdr3_length: 13; cdr3_aa: CATGQGVNTEAFF; cdr3_nt: TGTGCCACCGGACAGGGGGTGAACACTGAAGCTTTCTTT
j_call: TRBJ2-2; v_call: TRBV7-6; d_call: .; clone_size: .; cdr3_length: 17; cdr3_aa: CASSLLVLAGVPGELFF; cdr3_nt: TGTGCCAGCAGCTTACTTGTGTTAGCAGGGGTCCCCGGGGAGCTGTTTTTT
j_call: TRBJ2-5; v_call: TRBV30; d_call: .; clone_size: .; cdr3_length: 13; cdr3_aa: CAWRGGGQETQYF; cdr3_nt: TGTGCCTGGAGAGGAGGGGGTCAAGAGACCCAGTACTTC
j_call: TRBJ1-6; v_call: TRBV4-3; d_call: .; clone_size: .; cdr3_length: 14; cdr3_aa: CASSHRIGGSPLHF; cdr3_nt: TGCGCCAGCAGCCACCGAATTGGCGGTTCACCCCTCCACTTT
j_call: TRBJ2-2; v_call: TRBV10-3; d_call: .; clone_size: few; cdr3_length: 12; cdr3_aa: CAIREDTGELFF; cdr3_nt: TGTGCCATCAGGGAAGACACCGGGGAGCTGTTTTTT
j_call: TRBJ2-7; v_call: TRBV9; d_call: .; clone_size: once; cdr3_length: 16; cdr3_aa: CASSVAAGVNSYEQYF; cdr3_nt: TGTGCCAGCAGCGTAGCTGCTGGGGTTAACTCCTACGAGCAGTACTTC
j_call: TRBJ1-4; v_call: TRBV30; d_call: .; clone_size: .; cdr3_length: 13; cdr3_aa: CAWSRQGYEKLFF; cdr3_nt: TGTGCCTGGAGTCGGCAGGGATATGAAAAACTGTTTTTT
j_call: TRBJ2-5; v_call: TRBV7-6; d_call: TRBD1; clone_size: .; cdr3_length: 14; cdr3_aa: CASRFTGGSETQYF; cdr3_nt: TGTGCCAGCAGATTTACAGGGGGCTCGGAGACCCAGTACTTC
j_call: TRBJ2-2; v_call: TRBV7-3; d_call: TRBD2; clone_size: .; cdr3_length: 16; cdr3_aa: CASSPRGASGDRELFF; cdr3_nt: TGTGCCAGCAGCCCCCGGGGCGCAAGCGGGGACCGGGAGCTGTTTTTT
j_call: TRBJ1-6; v_call: TRBV4-3; d_call: .; clone_size: .; cdr3_length: 16; cdr3_aa: CASSQDFRGWLGPLHF; cdr3_nt: TGCGCCAGCAGCCAAGATTTTAGGGGATGGTTAGGCCCCCTCCACTTT
j_call: TRBJ2-2; v_call: TRBV5-5; d_call: TRBD2; clone_size: .; cdr3_length: 19; cdr3_aa: CASSPRAAGGFANTGELFF; cdr3_nt: TGTGCCAGCAGCCCCAGGGCAGCGGGGGGGTTCGCGAACACCGGGGAGCTGTTTTTT
j_call: TRBJ2-1; v_call: TRBV5-1; d_call: TRBD1; clone_size: .; cdr3_length: 18; cdr3_aa: CASSLAGQGAKVYNEQFF; cdr3_nt: TGCGCCAGCAGCTTGGCGGGACAGGGGGCAAAGGTCTACAATGAGCAGTTCTTC
j_call: TRBJ1-4; v_call: TRBV29-1; d_call: .; clone_size: .; cdr3_length: 13; cdr3_aa: CSAYDRVGEKLFF; cdr3_nt: TGCAGCGCATACGATAGGGTAGGGGAAAAACTGTTTTTT
j_call: TRBJ1-1; v_call: TRBV29-1; d_call: .; clone_size: .; cdr3_length: 13; cdr3_aa: CSVGGIMNTEAFF; cdr3_nt: TGCAGCGTTGGAGGGATAATGAACACTGAAGCTTTCTTT
j_call: TRBJ1-5; v_call: TRBV18; d_call: TRBD1; clone_size: .; cdr3_length: 16; cdr3_aa: CASSPQGQGFNQPQHF; cdr3_nt: TGTGCCAGCTCACCACAGGGACAGGGCTTCAATCAGCCCCAGCATTTT
j_call: TRBJ1-1; v_call: TRBV18; d_call: .; clone_size: .; cdr3_length: 16; cdr3_aa: CASSPPGNPTNTEAFF; cdr3_nt: TGTGCCAGCTCACCTCCGGGAAATCCGACGAACACTGAAGCTTTCTTT
j_call: TRBJ1-1; v_call: TRBV30; d_call: .; clone_size: .; cdr3_length: 13; cdr3_aa: CASLRDTLAEAFF; cdr3_nt: TGTGCCTCCTTACGAGATACCCTGGCTGAAGCTTTCTTT
j_call: TRBJ2-7; v_call: TRBV5-6; d_call: .; clone_size: .; cdr3_length: 15; cdr3_aa: CASSWIARGTYEQYF; cdr3_nt: TGTGCCAGCAGCTGGATTGCAAGGGGGACCTACGAGCAGTACTTC
j_call: TRBJ1-5; v_call: TRBV29-1; d_call: .; clone_size: few; cdr3_length: 13; cdr3_aa: CSVEVGGDQPQHF; cdr3_nt: TGCAGCGTTGAAGTGGGAGGAGATCAGCCCCAGCATTTT
j_call: TRBJ2-4; v_call: TRBV11-2; d_call: TRBD2; clone_size: .; cdr3_length: 15; cdr3_aa: CASRLLGLAAYIQYF; cdr3_nt: TGTGCCAGTCGATTACTTGGACTAGCGGCGTACATTCAGTACTTC
j_call: TRBJ1-2; v_call: TRBV7-2; d_call: TRBD1; clone_size: .; cdr3_length: 14; cdr3_aa: CASSLNRDRAGYTF; cdr3_nt: TGTGCCAGCAGCCTCAACCGGGACAGGGCTGGCTACACCTTC
j_call: TRBJ2-1; v_call: TRBV29-1; d_call: .; clone_size: .; cdr3_length: 12; cdr3_aa: CSVPGTYNEQFF; cdr3_nt: TGCAGCGTGCCCGGGACTTACAATGAGCAGTTCTTC
j_call: TRBJ2-7; v_call: TRBV11-2; d_call: .; clone_size: .; cdr3_length: 13; cdr3_aa: CASSSDRTHEQYF; cdr3_nt: TGTGCCAGCAGCTCCGATAGGACCCACGAGCAGTACTTC
j_call: TRBJ2-7; v_call: TRBV9; d_call: .; clone_size: .; cdr3_length: 14; cdr3_aa: CASSGGPQSYEQYF; cdr3_nt: TGTGCCAGCAGCGGGGGGCCACAGTCCTACGAGCAGTACTTC
j_call: TRBJ1-4; v_call: TRBV29-1; d_call: .; clone_size: .; cdr3_length: 12; cdr3_aa: CSVRGADEKLFF; cdr3_nt: TGCAGCGTTAGGGGGGCAGATGAAAAACTGTTTTTT
j_call: TRBJ2-3; v_call: TRBV11-1; d_call: .; clone_size: few; cdr3_length: 13; cdr3_aa: CASSFGNTDTQYF; cdr3_nt: TGTGCCAGCAGCTTTGGCAACACAGATACGCAGTATTTT
j_call: TRBJ1-5; v_call: TRBV30; d_call: .; clone_size: .; cdr3_length: 13; cdr3_aa: CAWSEGRNQPQHF; cdr3_nt: TGTGCCTGGAGTGAAGGCCGGAATCAGCCCCAGCATTTT
j_call: TRBJ2-5; v_call: TRBV9; d_call: TRBD1; clone_size: .; cdr3_length: 17; cdr3_aa: CASSVDPGTGVQETQYF; cdr3_nt: TGTGCCAGCAGCGTCGACCCCGGGACAGGGGTTCAAGAGACCCAGTACTTC
j_call: TRBJ2-1; v_call: TRBV5-1; d_call: .; clone_size: .; cdr3_length: 14; cdr3_aa: CASSFQGRFNEQFF; cdr3_nt: TGCGCCAGCAGCTTCCAGGGGAGATTTAATGAGCAGTTCTTC
j_call: TRBJ2-5; v_call: TRBV30; d_call: TRBD1; clone_size: .; cdr3_length: 14; cdr3_aa: CAWSRDRVIGNQYF; cdr3_nt: TGTGCCTGGAGTCGTGACAGGGTCATCGGTAACCAGTACTTC
j_call: TRBJ1-1; v_call: TRBV5-1; d_call: .; clone_size: .; cdr3_length: 14; cdr3_aa: CASSSLQPNTEAFF; cdr3_nt: TGCGCCAGCAGCTCCCTCCAACCGAACACTGAAGCTTTCTTT
j_call: TRBJ2-7; v_call: TRBV29-1; d_call: TRBD1; clone_size: .; cdr3_length: 14; cdr3_aa: CSVAGTGGRYEQYF; cdr3_nt: TGCAGCGTTGCCGGGACAGGGGGGAGGTACGAGCAGTACTTC
j_call: TRBJ1-2; v_call: TRBV30; d_call: TRBD1; clone_size: once; cdr3_length: 14; cdr3_aa: CAWQTGPPIYGYTF; cdr3_nt: TGTGCCTGGCAGACAGGGCCACCGATCTATGGCTACACCTTC